Listed here are 23 T cell receptor beta chains from one sample, sequenced in a study of blood T cell repertoires in COVID-19. Produced via immunoSEQ multiplex PCR; TCRdb's table is partial and in-frame only. The sample lists around 150,000 clones; more than 65% were seen once. Specimen: peripheral blood. The source is a woman aged 80 or over with acute or convalescent COVID-19.

This chain joins TRBV6-5 and TRBJ1-6; D unresolved. CDR1 is MNHEY, CDR2 SVGAGI, per germline. The V gene lost 7 bases and the J gene lost 8 bases, with 15 bases spanning the gap. The CDR3 is 14 amino acids. CDR3 residues: CASTTRREDSPLHF. CDR3 coding DNA: TGTGCCAGCACGACCCGCCGAGAGGATTCACCCCTCCACTTT.

This clone was counted a few times. V and J are TRBV10-1 and TRBJ2-7; 8 positions agree with TRBD2. The CDR3 consists of 19 residues. Germline V gene lookup returns CDR1 WNHNN and CDR2 SYGVQD (reference sequence). Trimming took 0 bases from V and 2 from J; bases not matched to a gene: 15. The CDR3 sequence: CASSESTERGYSIPYEQYF. Written as DNA, the CDR3 is TGCGCCAGCAGTGAGTCGACCGAGCGGGGGTATAGTATACCCTACGAGCAGTACTTC.

The chain is built from TRBV4-1 and TRBJ2-1; 7 bases are a match to TRBD2. CDR3 length: 15 residues. Germline assignment: CDR1 MGHRA and CDR2 YSYEKL. The V and J ends lost 0 bases and 6 bases, in that order; junction bases with no gene match: 5. In DNA, the CDR3 is TGCGCCAGCAGCCAAGATTGGGGGGGACGCAATGAGCAGTTCTTC. This codes for CASSQDWGGRNEQFF.

This chain uses TRBV4-1 with TRBJ1-1; 9 bases line up with TRBD1. The CDR3 is 16 residues long. The V gene's germline CDR1 is MGHRA and CDR2 YSYEKL. V trimming: 0 bases; J trimming: 4 bases; junction bases outside the gene matches: 6. The CDR3 here is CASSQDSGTGSTEAFF. The DNA of the CDR3 is TGCGCCAGCAGCCAAGATTCCGGGACAGGGTCCACTGAAGCTTTCTTT.

This clone was counted only a few times. The rearrangement uses TRBV27 and TRBJ2-2, with D perhaps matching TRBD1 (6 bases). Trimming shortened V by 8 bases and J by 0 bases, and 10 bases separated the two germline ends. Per germline, CDR1 MNHEY and CDR2 SMNVEV (reference sequence). The CDR3 has 14 residues. CDR3 sequence: CASGGHTNTGELFF. The CDR3 region has the DNA TGTGCCAGCGGGGGACATACGAACACCGGGGAGCTGTTTTTT.

The chain carries TRBV12-3 or TRBV12-4 and TRBJ2-1; no reliable D call. The CDR3 loop spans 13 amino acids. Trimming cost V 3 bases and J 9 bases, with 12 bases left between them. The CDR3 spells CASSLIGGSEQFF. In nucleotides, the CDR3 is TGTGCCAGCAGTTTGATAGGCGGAAGTGAGCAGTTCTTC.

The DNA of the CDR3 is TGCGCCAGCAGCCAAGCGACTAGCGGCCACCTTAGGGGCGGGGAGCTGTTTTTT. This encodes CASSQATSGHLRGGELFF. The chain carries TRBV4-1 and TRBJ2-2, with TRBD2 identical over 9 bases. There are 18 residues in the CDR3. CDR1 MGHRA and CDR2 YSYEKL come from the germline V gene. The ends lost 1 base at V and 7 bases at J; junction bases unmatched: 13.

The chain joins TRBV24-1 to TRBJ2-5; TRBD1 agrees at 10 bases. CDR3 length: 16 residues. CDR1 and CDR2 (germline): KGHDR, SFDVKD. V lost 3 bases to trimming and J lost 2 bases; unmatched junction nucleotides: 5. This CDR3 is CATSDRRQGAQETQYF. The CDR3 DNA follows: TGTGCCACCAGTGATCGTCGACAGGGGGCACAAGAGACCCAGTACTTC.

V is TRBV25-1 and J is TRBJ1-1, with a weak D call TRBD1 (6 bases). CDR1 and CDR2 from the germline V gene are MGHDK and SYGVNS. The CDR3 is made up of 14 amino acids. V was pared by 7 bases and J by 4 bases, with 16 bases between. The chain's CDR3 is CASMKAGGPTEAFF. CDR3 nucleotide sequence: TGTGCCAGCATGAAGGCGGGGGGCCCCACTGAAGCTTTCTTT.

The rearrangement joins TRBV10-3 to TRBJ2-1; no firm D call. Trimming cost V 7 bases and J 1 base, with 8 bases left between them. The CDR3 length is 13 residues. The germline gives CDR1 ENHRY, CDR2 SYGVKD. In DNA form, the CDR3 reads TGTGCCATCACGAGAGAATCCTACAATGAGCAGTTCTTC. Its protein product is CAITRESYNEQFF.

The rearrangement links TRBV6-6 to TRBJ1-2; D gene unclear. Germline-derived CDR1 and CDR2 are MNHNY and SVGAGI (reference sequence). Trimming left V 7 bases short and J 7 bases short, with 19 bases between. The CDR3 runs to 14 residues. CDR3 sequence (DNA): TGTGCCAGCACCGTTACGTCTACAGTGGCTGGCTACACCTTC. Protein: CASTVTSTVAGYTF.

CDR3 DNA sequence: TGTGCCAGCACCGACAACAGGGGGCGCGGGGAGACCCAGTACTTC. Translating it yields CASTDNRGRGETQYF. The chain has TRBV6-6 and TRBJ2-5; TRBD1 matches 9 bases. CDR3 length: 15 residues. V shed 7 bases, J shed 5 bases, and the junction held 11 bases outside the gene matches. Germline V lookup: CDR1 MNHNY, CDR2 SVGAGI (reference sequence).

V is TRBV5-1 and J is TRBJ1-1; no firm D call. This CDR3 is 14 amino acids long. Between the trimmed V and J ends, which lost 2 bases and 1 base, there was a span of 9 bases. Germline V gene sequence: CDR1 SGHRS, CDR2 YFSETQ. The CDR3 coding sequence is TGCGCCAGCAGCTTCGTCGCACAGAACACTGAAGCTTTCTTT. Translated, it gives CASSFVAQNTEAFF.

This clone has just one count. The chain uses TRBV10-3 and TRBJ1-4; D gene unclear. The germline gives CDR1 ENHRY, CDR2 SYGVKD. The ends were cut back, 0 bases at V and 6 bases at J, with 11 bases in the middle. The CDR3 has 15 residues. CDR3 amino acids: CAISESAGRDEKLFF. CDR3 DNA: TGTGCCATCAGTGAGTCTGCTGGGAGGGATGAAAAACTGTTTTTT.

V gene TRBV2 combines with J gene TRBJ1-2, with D uncertain. The length of the CDR3 is 11 residues. Trimming stripped 7 bases from V and 7 bases from J, with 10 bases between. Germline V gene data show CDR1 as SNHLY and CDR2 as FYNNEI. The CDR3 reads CASKYSRGYTF. CDR3 in DNA: TGTGCCAGCAAATACAGCCGTGGCTACACCTTC. Full variable domain (missing parts from reference TRBV2 and TRBJ1-2): EPEVTQTPSHQVTQMGQEVILRCVPISNHLYFYWYRQILGQKVEFLVSFYNNEISEKSEIFDDQFSVERPDGSNFTLKIRSTKLEDSAMYFCASKYSRGYTFGSGTRLTVV.

The J gene is TRBJ2-2, the V gene TRBV6-4; D might be TRBD1 (6 bases). Germline V gene lookup returns CDR1 MRHNA and CDR2 SNTAGT. V lost 9 bases, J lost 1 base, and 9 bases lay in between. This CDR3 has 13 residues. In DNA, the CDR3 is TGTGCCAGTGGACAGAAGAACACCGGGGAGCTGTTTTTT. It encodes CASGQKNTGELFF.

The V and J genes are TRBV11-3 and TRBJ2-1, with D possibly being TRBD2 (7 bases). Germline V CDR1 and CDR2: SGHNT, YENEEA. The CDR3 sequence is 14 residues long. Trimming cost V 0 bases and J 9 bases, with 12 bases left between them. The CDR3 sequence: CASSLERGAIEQFF. The DNA for the CDR3 is TGTGCCAGCAGCTTAGAACGGGGGGCAATTGAGCAGTTCTTC.

This clone was observed a single time. The chain combines TRBV6-1 with TRBJ2-6, with D possibly TRBD2 on 6 matching bases. V lost 2 bases to trimming and J lost 0 bases, with 17 bases between them. The CDR3 consists of 19 residues. The germline CDR1 and CDR2 sequences are MNHNS and SASEGT. The chain's CDR3 is CASSEPPTSPSSGANVLTF. The CDR3 DNA follows: TGTGCCAGCAGTGAACCCCCGACTAGTCCCAGCTCTGGGGCCAACGTCCTGACTTTC.

The genes are TRBV2 and TRBJ2-7; D gene unclear. Germline V CDR1 and CDR2: SNHLY, FYNNEI. The V gene lost 1 base and the J gene lost 0 bases, with 10 bases spanning the gap. The CDR3 is 15 amino acids. Written as DNA, the CDR3 is TGTGCCAGCAGTGAAGAGATCTCGAGCTCCTACGAGCAGTACTTC. This sequence encodes CASSEEISSSYEQYF.

The rearrangement links TRBV27 to TRBJ1-2, with D maybe TRBD1 (5 bases). The V end was cut by 5 bases, the J end by 5 bases, with 21 bases between. This CDR3 is built from 16 residues. CDR1 and CDR2 from the germline V gene are MNHEY and SMNVEV (reference sequence). The CDR3 nucleotides read TGTGCCAGCAGTACGCGGGGAGGGGTGATAAAATATGGCTACACCTTC. Translated: CASSTRGGVIKYGYTF.

The rearrangement joins TRBV7-2 to TRBJ2-7, with D possibly TRBD2 on 6 matching bases. The CDR3 loop spans 17 amino acids. CDR1 is SGHTA, CDR2 FQGNSA, per germline. V was shortened by 1 base and J by 3 bases, with 19 bases between the two germline ends. CDR3 nucleotide sequence: TGTGCCAGCAGCTTAGTTTTAGGGCGGGAAGCAGGCTACGAGCAGTACTTC. Translating it yields CASSLVLGREAGYEQYF.

This clone was found a few times. V usage is TRBV15 and J usage is TRBJ2-1, with 10 bases lining up with TRBD2. Germline assignment: CDR1 LNHNV and CDR2 YYDKDF (reference sequence). This CDR3 is built from 15 residues. V was pared by 1 base and J by 7 bases, with 4 bases of the junction left unmatched. CDR3 in amino acids: CATSRGSGRVNEQFF. CDR3 coding DNA: TGTGCCACCAGCAGAGGAAGCGGGAGGGTTAATGAGCAGTTCTTC.

The chain employs TRBV19 and TRBJ1-1, with TRBD1 matching 7 bases. The CDR3 covers 13 residues. Trimming took 5 bases from V and 0 from J; bases not matched to a gene: 0. CDR1 and CDR2 (germline): LNHDA, SQIVND (reference sequence). CDR3 in amino acids: CASSDRVNTEAFF. As DNA, the CDR3 is TGTGCCAGTAGTGACAGGGTGAACACTGAAGCTTTCTTT.